A single sample is the source of the 4 T cell receptor beta chains below, sequenced in a study of T cell responses to AZD1222 COVID-19 vaccine. The table came from immunoSEQ multiplex PCR; TCRdb's copy has only in-frame clones and leaves some out. Among roughly 120,000 clones listed, about 92% were seen once. Source: peripheral blood, taken on day 0 of AZD1222 vaccination. The receptors derive from an adult in good health.

The chain employs TRBV6-6 and TRBJ1-4; D is ambiguous. The CDR3 spans 14 residues. CDR1 is MNHNY and CDR2 is SVGAGI in the germline V gene (reference sequence). The V gene lost 4 bases and the J gene lost 8 bases, with 14 bases spanning the gap. DNA for the CDR3: TGTGCCAGCAGTTCCTTAGGATTGGGGGAAAAACTGTTTTTT. Amino acids: CASSSLGLGEKLFF.

V and J are TRBV12-3 or TRBV12-4 and TRBJ2-7; D is unresolved. V was shortened by 6 bases and J by 9 bases, with 12 bases between the two germline ends. CDR3 length equals 11 residues. The CDR3 loop is CASSKSSPQYF. In DNA, the CDR3 is TGTGCCAGCAGCAAATCCTCCCCGCAGTACTTC.

This sequence joins TRBV5-1 and TRBJ2-3; D is unresolved. V lost 5 bases and J lost 2, with 15 bases in between. This CDR3 has 15 amino acids. Germline V gene sequence: CDR1 SGHRS, CDR2 YFSETQ. The CDR3 spells CASRIRVGYTDTQYF. DNA for the CDR3: TGCGCCAGCAGAATAAGGGTTGGATACACAGATACGCAGTATTTT.

The rearrangement uses TRBV11-2 and TRBJ2-1; the match to TRBD1 covers 9 bases. The CDR3 loop spans 15 amino acids. Germline-derived CDR1 and CDR2 are SGHAT and FQNNGV. The V gene end was trimmed by 4 bases and the J gene end by 8 bases; junction bases not matched to a gene: 9. In nucleotides, the CDR3 is TGTGCCAGCAGCTCAACAGGGGGCTCTAGGGATGAGCAGTTCTTC. Translated: CASSSTGGSRDEQFF.